This passage covers 28 T cell receptor beta chains from one sample sequenced in a study of CD4 T cell repertoires in COVID-19. Sequenced by immunoSEQ multiplex PCR; TCRdb stores in-frame clones only, minus some. The sample yields about 22,000 clones, around nine tenths seen once. These memory T cells were uncultured and sequenced directly after ex vivo isolation. The starting material was central memory CD4+ T cells from blood, obtained before the COVID-19 pandemic. These receptors came from a human donor who had COVID-19.

This clone was seen a handful of times. The J gene is TRBJ2-7, the V gene TRBV6-1; no clear D gene. The germline V gene encodes CDR1 MNHNS and CDR2 SASEGT. V lost 2 bases and J lost 9, with 11 bases in between. CDR3 length: 12 amino acids. CDR3 protein: CASSEYPAGQYF. The CDR3 DNA reads TGTGCCAGCAGTGAATATCCGGCAGGGCAGTACTTC.

The chain couples TRBV7-9 to TRBJ2-2, with D perhaps matching TRBD1 (7 bases). The germline V and J ends were trimmed by 5 bases and 5 bases, with 15 bases remaining between them. Germline V gene data show CDR1 as SEHNR and CDR2 as FQNEAQ (reference sequence). This CDR3 contains 15 residues. The CDR3: CASSTPTGTTGELFF. The CDR3 DNA follows: TGTGCCAGCAGCACCCCGACAGGGACTACCGGGGAGCTGTTTTTT.

The chain carries TRBV5-1 and TRBJ2-1; TRBD2 might be the D (6 bases). The germline V gene encodes CDR1 SGHRS and CDR2 YFSETQ. V lost 4 bases to trimming and J lost 8 bases, with 16 bases between them. The CDR3 has 14 residues. Here the CDR3 reads CASSLGLPGDEQFF. DNA of the CDR3: TGCGCCAGCAGCCTCGGACTACCCGGGGATGAGCAGTTCTTC.

The table lists this clone with a few counts. The rearrangement links TRBV4-1 to TRBJ1-6; 9 positions agree with TRBD1. There are 20 residues in the CDR3. Looked up from germline, CDR1 is MGHRA and CDR2 is YSYEKL. The V segment lost 2 bases and the J segment 6 bases; nucleotides outside the gene matches: 17. The CDR3 is CASSQILRQGVGRGNSPLHF. CDR3 sequence (DNA): TGCGCCAGCAGCCAAATTCTCCGACAGGGGGTGGGGAGGGGTAATTCACCCCTCCACTTT.

The genes are TRBV5-5 and TRBJ1-5, with D possibly being TRBD1 (6 bases). The CDR3 spans 15 residues. In germline, CDR1 is SGHKS, CDR2 YYEKEE (reference sequence). Deletions cut 1 base from V and 3 bases from J, with 11 bases between. The CDR3 DNA reads as TGTGCCAGCAGCTTGTTACAGGGTGACAATCAGCCCCAGCATTTT. Its translation is CASSLLQGDNQPQHF.

V and J are TRBV7-2 and TRBJ1-1, with a tentative D call TRBD1 (6 bases). The germline V gene encodes CDR1 SGHTA and CDR2 FQGNSA. The V and J ends lost 6 bases and 4 bases respectively, with 24 bases between them. This CDR3 spans 17 amino acids. The CDR3 DNA follows: TGTGCCAGCAGTCCGGGACACATCCGAGGCGGGGGCACTGAAGCTTTCTTT. Translation: CASSPGHIRGGGTEAFF.

The DNA of the CDR3 is TGTGCCAGCAGTCACGGTACCTACGAGCAGTACTTC. Translation gives CASSHGTYEQYF. The chain combines TRBV6-6 with TRBJ2-7; D remains ambiguous. The CDR3 runs 12 residues. V lost 5 bases and J 2 bases, leaving 7 bases between the germline ends. From germline, CDR1 is MNHNY and CDR2 SVGAGI (reference sequence).

The chain links TRBV27 to TRBJ1-2, with TRBD1 matching over 7 bases. V was clipped by 0 bases and J by 8 bases; unmatched bases: 9. The CDR3 sequence is 15 residues long. Per germline, CDR1 MNHEY and CDR2 SMNVEV (reference sequence). CDR3 amino acids: CASSLSAQGVGGYTF. The DNA for the CDR3 is TGTGCCAGCAGTTTATCGGCGCAGGGGGTGGGCGGCTACACCTTC.

This clone has a handful of counts. The V and J genes are TRBV4-1 and TRBJ1-4; D is possibly TRBD1 (5 bases). Germline V gene lookup returns CDR1 MGHRA and CDR2 YSYEKL. The CDR3 is made up of 15 amino acids. V lost 1 base and J lost 7, with 13 bases in between. The CDR3 DNA sequence: TGCGCCAGCAGCCAAGTTGCGGGGCAGAGTGAAAAACTGTTTTTT. As protein: CASSQVAGQSEKLFF.

The rearrangement uses TRBV28 and TRBJ1-2; a possible D gene is TRBD1 (5 bases). Trimming stripped 6 bases from V and 8 bases from J, with 16 bases between. The CDR3 extends over 13 amino acids. Germline V gene sequence: CDR1 MDHEN, CDR2 SYDVKM. CDR3 sequence: CASRSTGLWGYTF. CDR3 in DNA: TGTGCCAGCAGATCCACAGGCCTCTGGGGCTACACCTTC.

The chain combines TRBV14 with TRBJ1-1, with 7 bases matching TRBD1. The CDR3 sequence is 13 residues long. With 6 bases clipped from V and 4 bases from J, the junction kept 5 bases outside the gene matches. Germline CDR1 and CDR2: SGHDN and FVKESK. CDR3 DNA: TGTGCCAGCAGACGCACAGGGGCCACTGAAGCTTTCTTT. The encoded protein is CASRRTGATEAFF.

V gene TRBV7-6 combines with J gene TRBJ2-1; 9 bases are a match to TRBD2. V trimming: 0 bases; J trimming: 10 bases; junction bases outside the gene matches: 7. Germline CDR1 reads SGHVS; CDR2 reads FNYEAQ. This CDR3 is built from 15 residues. This CDR3 reads CASSLAAVAGGEQFF. CDR3 in DNA: TGTGCCAGCAGCTTAGCGGCGGTGGCGGGGGGGGAGCAGTTCTTC.

The chain combines TRBV10-2 with TRBJ2-5; TRBD2 matches 9 bases. Germline CDR1 is WSHSY and CDR2 is SAAADI. V gave up 6 bases and J gave up 5 bases; unmatched junction bases: 7. This CDR3 is 14 amino acids long. The CDR3, as DNA: TGCGCCAGCAGCCGCGGGGGGGGCGTGGAGACCCAGTACTTC. Translating gives CASSRGGGVETQYF.

V usage is TRBV11-2 and J usage is TRBJ2-7; 13 bases align to TRBD2. V lost 5 bases and J lost 9; bases outside the gene matches: 22. In germline, CDR1 is SGHAT, CDR2 FQNNGV. CDR3 length equals 19 residues. CDR3 protein: CASSLPSRTSGGSLRGQYF. CDR3 nucleotides: TGTGCCAGCAGCCTACCATCCCGGACTAGCGGGGGTTCCCTACGAGGGCAGTACTTC.

This sequence joins TRBV10-1 and TRBJ1-1, with D perhaps TRBD1 (5 bases). Trimming left V 3 bases short and J 3 bases short, with 8 bases between. Germline V lookup: CDR1 WNHNN, CDR2 SYGVQD (reference sequence). This CDR3 has 13 amino acids. In DNA form, the CDR3 reads TGCGCCAGCAGTGATGGCAGGGACACTGAAGCTTTCTTT. Protein product: CASSDGRDTEAFF.

V gene TRBV21-1 combines with J gene TRBJ1-5; the D call TRBD1 from the table was never checked on the DNA. TRBV21-1 is noted as a pseudogene. The CDR3 runs 16 residues. The CDR3 DNA is TGTGCCAGCAGCGACTCCCGGGACAGGGTAATGTGGCCCCAGCATTTT. The encoded protein is CASSDSRDRVMWPQHF.

This clone was observed a single time. The V and J genes are TRBV10-3 and TRBJ2-7; 7 bases line up with TRBD2. The CDR3 extends over 18 amino acids. V gave up 0 bases and J gave up 0 bases; unmatched junction bases: 11. CDR1 and CDR2 (germline): ENHRY, SYGVKD. CDR3 in amino acids: CAISESTGLAVRSYEQYF. CDR3 nucleotide sequence: TGTGCCATCAGTGAGTCGACTGGGCTAGCGGTTCGCTCCTACGAGCAGTACTTC.

The CDR3 reads CASSKLAGATDTQYF. DNA of the CDR3: TGTGCCAGCAGCAAACTAGCGGGGGCCACAGATACGCAGTATTTT. The chain links TRBV7-9 to TRBJ2-3; TRBD2 agrees at 11 bases. V trimming: 5 bases; J trimming: 2 bases; junction bases outside the gene matches: 3. CDR1 and CDR2 from the germline V gene are SEHNR and FQNEAQ (reference sequence). The CDR3 is 15 amino acids.

The CDR3 nucleotides are TGTGCCAGCAGACAGGGTTCGTCAGATACGCAGTATTTT. This encodes CASRQGSSDTQYF. The chain uses TRBV25-1 and TRBJ2-3, with D perhaps matching TRBD1 (6 bases). CDR3 size: 13 residues. Germline V gene data show CDR1 as MGHDK and CDR2 as SYGVNS. The V and J ends lost 6 bases and 4 bases respectively, with 11 bases between them.

The rearrangement links TRBV7-9 to TRBJ2-2; the D gene is possibly TRBD2 (5 bases). V lost 8 bases, J lost 8 bases, and 18 bases lay in between. Germline CDR1 SEHNR, CDR2 FQNEAQ (reference sequence). This CDR3 comprises 14 residues. This CDR3 is CASVDLTRGGELFF. In DNA, the CDR3 is TGTGCCAGCGTAGACTTAACAAGAGGGGGGGAGCTGTTTTTT.

The chain uses TRBV19 and TRBJ2-7, with D possibly matching TRBD1 (7 bases). The CDR3 consists of 17 residues. Germline assignment: CDR1 LNHDA and CDR2 SQIVND (reference sequence). V lost 3 bases, J lost 2 bases, and 20 bases lay in between. In DNA form, the CDR3 reads TGTGCCAGTAGTATGAAAGTGGAGGGGGCTATACCCTACGAGCAGTACTTC. It specifies CASSMKVEGAIPYEQYF.

The chain carries TRBV7-2 and TRBJ2-2; TRBD1 matches 9 bases. Germline-derived CDR1 and CDR2 are SGHTA and FQGNSA. The CDR3 spans 14 residues. Germline trimming cut 7 bases from V and 6 bases from J; bases unmatched to any gene: 6. Here the CDR3 DNA reads TGTGCCAGCACCGCGACAGGGGGGTCCGGGGAGCTGTTTTTT. It specifies CASTATGGSGELFF. Drawing the rest from reference TRBV7-2 and TRBJ2-2, the complete variable domain is GAGVSQSPSNKVTEKGKDVELRCDPISGHTALYWYRQSLGQGLEFLIYFQGNSAPDKSGLPSDRFSAERTGGSVSTLTIQRTQQEDSAVYLCASTATGGSGELFFGEGSRLTVL.

There are a few counts of this clone. This sequence joins TRBV7-9 and TRBJ2-1; D is uncertain. V lost 3 bases to trimming and J lost 2 bases, with 8 bases between them. This CDR3 contains 14 residues. From germline, CDR1 is SEHNR and CDR2 FQNEAQ (reference sequence). The CDR3 region is CASSLSSAYNEQFF. CDR3 nucleotide sequence: TGTGCCAGCAGCTTGTCCTCGGCCTACAATGAGCAGTTCTTC.

The gene calls are TRBV18 and TRBJ2-4; 8 bases are shared with TRBD1. J lost 8 bases, V lost 2 bases, and 5 bases had no gene match. Germline V gene lookup returns CDR1 KGHSH and CDR2 LQKENI. The CDR3 runs to 14 residues. CDR3 loop: CASSPGGDRYIQYF. The CDR3 nucleotides read TGTGCCAGCTCACCAGGCGGGGACAGGTACATTCAGTACTTC.

This clone has just one count. J is TRBJ2-1 and V is TRBV7-8; no clear D. The V end lost 6 bases, the J end lost 6 bases, and 9 bases lay between the germline ends. The CDR3 extends over 12 amino acids. The germline V gene encodes CDR1 SGHVS and CDR2 FQNEAQ. Here the CDR3 DNA reads TGTGCCAGCAGGGCGACTGTCAATGAGCAGTTCTTC. It yields the protein CASRATVNEQFF.

This clone is a singleton in its sample. The CDR3 here is CASSQDRGGPLRETQYF. The CDR3 DNA reads as TGTGCCAGCAGCCAAGATAGGGGGGGCCCCTTGCGGGAGACCCAGTACTTC. The chain combines TRBV14 with TRBJ2-5; the D gene is possibly TRBD2 (7 bases). Looked up from germline, CDR1 is SGHDN and CDR2 is FVKESK. The V and J ends lost 0 bases and 5 bases respectively, with 19 bases between them. This CDR3 spans 17 amino acids.

This clone was seen a handful of times. The chain recombines TRBV6-6 with TRBJ2-1, with TRBD1 as a possible D gene (5 bases). The CDR3 runs to 13 residues. CDR1 MNHNY and CDR2 SVGAGI come from the germline V gene (reference sequence). V dropped 6 bases and J dropped 8 bases, with 14 bases sitting between them. The CDR3 DNA reads TGTGCCAGCAGCTTCTCTAGGGGCTATGAGCAGTTCTTC. It translates to CASSFSRGYEQFF.

This clone has a single count. The chain recombines TRBV19 with TRBJ1-4; the D gene is possibly TRBD1 (5 bases). The germline CDR1 and CDR2 sequences are LNHDA and SQIVND (reference sequence). CDR3 size: 15 residues. Deletions cut 1 base from V and 3 bases from J, with 9 bases between. The CDR3 DNA is TGTGCCAGTAGTATAGGTGGGGCATCTAATGAAAAACTGTTTTTT. Translating gives CASSIGGASNEKLFF.